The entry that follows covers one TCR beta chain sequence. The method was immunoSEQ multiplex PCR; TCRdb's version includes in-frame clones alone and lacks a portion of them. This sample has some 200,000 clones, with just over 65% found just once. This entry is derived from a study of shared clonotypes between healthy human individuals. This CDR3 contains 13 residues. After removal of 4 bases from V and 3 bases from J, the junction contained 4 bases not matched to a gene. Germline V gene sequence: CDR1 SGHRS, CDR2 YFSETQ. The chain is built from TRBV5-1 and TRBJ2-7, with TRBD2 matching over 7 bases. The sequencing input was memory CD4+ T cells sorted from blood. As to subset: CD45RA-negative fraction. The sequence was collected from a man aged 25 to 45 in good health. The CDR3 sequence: CASSTGGNYEQYF. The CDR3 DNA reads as TGCGCCAGCAGCACCGGGGGGAACTACGAGCAGTACTTC. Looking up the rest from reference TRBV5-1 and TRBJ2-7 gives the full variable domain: KAGVTQTPRYLIKTRGQQVTLSCSPISGHRSVSWYQQTPGQGLQFLFEYFSETQRNKGNFPGRFSGRQFSNSRSEMNVSTLELGDSALYLCASSTGGNYEQYFGPGTRLTVT.